The entry below describes one T cell receptor (beta chain). Its cognate antigen has yet to be identified. Nothing much larger sits one base from this clone, and base qualities are not available. Based on the germline V gene (reference sequence), the CDR1 and CDR2 sequences are LNHDA and SQIVND. Germline trimming: 5 bases from V, 2 bases from J; junction bases outside gene matches: 5. Including the terminal cysteine and phenylalanine, the CDR3 comprises 14 residues. Kept here is only the CDR3 DNA, which spans 42 bases and is read in frame from base 1. This sample was included in a study of T cell responses to AZD1222 COVID-19 vaccine (dated by TCRdb to 2020 to 2023). General notes on the study: Because spike-specific TCR depth and breadth did not differ between the two schedules, AZD1222 recipients who got a second dose at roughly 4 weeks were pooled with those who got a second dose at roughly 12 weeks. Trial participants were enrolled into age subgroups of 18-55, 56-69 and 70-plus years, which contained 148, 28 and 57 TCR-sequenced participants, respectively. TCR sequencing covered 233 trial participants: 207 given two doses of AZD1222 and 26 given two doses of MenACWY control vaccine. The research as a whole found: Conclusions about previously exposed vaccinees were limited because only a handful of AZD1222 recipients were SARS-CoV-2 seropositive at baseline. After two AZD1222 doses, both the breadth and the depth of spike-specific TCRs were significantly higher than at day 0 and than in MenACWY recipients. Reportedly, close to half of the unique spike-specific TCRs recognized epitopes lying outside the regions that are mutated in the B.1.351 and B.1.1.7 variants. The whole spike protein was spanned by vaccine-associated CD4 TCRs, and dominant responses were seen in regions 160-218 and 743-854. The 56-69-year group was small, and its depth increase did not reach significance, likely because of low power. Participants were mostly white British and included more females than males, and it was suggested by the authors that clonal diversity may have been underestimated. Because no samples from the day 14 peak response were available, repertoires could be characterized only after the peak T cell response.

Per the publication, the time point label means: baseline before first vaccination. Vaccinee samples came from UK trials COV001 and COV002, including a single-blind randomized controlled phase 2/3 trial of AZD1222 (ChAdOx1 nCoV-19) in healthy adults. Trial participant PBMC samples were collected at day 0 and day 28 after the second dose for TCRbeta chain sequencing. The CDR3 regions of human TCRbeta chains were analyzed by immunosequencing. Under the source paper's analysis protocol: TCRs in the repertoires were compared against a reference library of SARS-CoV-2-specific TCRs that had been generated with the MIRA antigen-specificity platform. Breadth meant the fraction of unique TCRs that were SARS-CoV-2-associated, whereas depth meant the fraction of total T cells that were SARS-CoV-2-associated. Using the MIRA data, each spike-specific TCR was assigned both to the spike region to which the TCR was reactive and to a CD4 or CD8 class. Log10-transformed breadth and depth values were compared by one-way ANOVA with Sidak's multiple comparisons tests. Held by TCRdb, this immuneACCESS table contains in-frame sequences only and omits some clones. Under half of the omission traces to an unresolved V gene where checked; the cause of the rest is unknown. Clone size and V and J calls were adopted from that table, with D and trimming inferred from the DNA. Across this sample there are about 140,000 clones, with about 90% seen only once. The ten largest account for 1.9% of the sample.

The sample here was peripheral blood, taken on day 0 of AZD1222 vaccination. The sequence links TRBV19 to TRBJ2-5; a stretch of 7 junction bases matches TRBD2. This sequence was found in an adult in good health. The DNA reads as follows: TGTGCCAGTAGTTGGGGGGGACCGCAAGAGACCCAGTACTTC. This gives the protein CASSWGGPQETQYF.